Included here is one TCR beta chain sequence, with context. As yet, its antigen is unknown. Each patient came to thyroid surgery without any prior treatment (of any kind). The entry originates in a study of metastatic and nonmetastatic thyroid tumors. Study-level information: Samples came from malignant and benign thyroid patients, and repertoires were compared across blood and tumor or nodule tissue. Study findings and constraints: Versus benign nodules, malignant thyroid tumors reportedly had significantly higher TCR beta diversity, in blood and tumor.

Methods used by the authors: Clinicopathological groups supplied CDR3 differences that were used to build a distant-metastasis classifier for papillary thyroid cancer. TCRdb reprocessed the PCR reads using MiXCR. TCRdb, not the original authors, processed these V and J calls. The sample lists 36,000 or so clones; roughly a third were seen once. This CDR3 has 15 amino acids. V shed 5 bases and J shed 0 bases, with 13 bases lying between them. Germline CDR1 and CDR2: SGHTA and FQGNSA. Sequencing was done on a sample of tumor tissue. The chain carries TRBV7-2 and TRBJ1-1, with D tentatively TRBD1 (5 bases). This clonotype was sampled from a female donor with papillary thyroid cancer or a benign thyroid nodule (not recorded which). Some clones in this sample may be carry-over from other donors' samples. CDR3 amino acids: CASSPARELNTEAFF. The CDR3 DNA sequence: TGTGCCAGCAGCCCCGCCAGGGAATTGAACACTGAAGCTTTCTTT.